This passage covers 24 T cell receptor beta chains from one sample sequenced in a study of T cells in Graves' hyperthyroidism and ophthalmopathy. Amplification of TCR beta CDR3 regions was performed using RNA transcripts as template. The primer set for the first-round RT-PCR of the TCR CDR3 was HTBI. Each CDR3 protein gets one entry after TCRdb re-called the multiplex PCR reads with MiXCR. The sample contains roughly 800,000 distinct CDR3 sequences, about 38% of which appear only once. The sequencing sample was made of blood. The source of these receptors is a man aged 18 to 29 with Graves' hyperthyroidism.

This clonotype has at least ten counts. The chain has TRBV9 and TRBJ1-6; D is perhaps TRBD1 (5 bases). Germline CDR1 SGDLS, CDR2 YYNGEE. The CDR3 has 14 residues. V shed 0 bases and J shed 10 bases, with 11 bases lying between them. The CDR3 is CASSVGQGDSPLHF. DNA of the CDR3: TGTGCCAGCAGCGTAGGCCAGGGAGACTCACCCCTCCACTTT.

V and J are TRBV29-1 and TRBJ2-2; 7 nucleotides line up with TRBD1. The CDR3 has 12 amino acids. Germline lookup yields CDR1 SQVTM and CDR2 ANQGSEA. V trimming: 7 bases; J trimming: 6 bases; junction bases outside the gene matches: 5. The CDR3 sequence is CSGRQGAGELFF. DNA of the CDR3: TGCAGCGGTCGGCAGGGGGCCGGGGAGCTGTTTTTT.

This clonotype was seen a few times. The chain's CDR3 is CATRLGNEQFF. The DNA of the CDR3 is TGTGCCACCAGGTTAGGCAATGAGCAGTTCTTC. The chain recombines TRBV15 with TRBJ2-5; D is uncertain. Judging by the DNA end, TRBJ2-1 fits better; the J call may be wrong. The CDR3 extends over 11 amino acids. Germline V gene data show CDR1 as LNHNV and CDR2 as YYDKDF (reference sequence).

In regard to this clonotype: A junction end diverges from the germline sequence, so it may reflect a read error. The chain has TRBV7-3 and TRBJ1-6; 9 bases are shared with TRBD1. CDR3 length: 15 amino acids. The germline V gene has CDR1 SGHTA and CDR2 FQGTGA. CDR3 amino acids: CASSQPGQGGSPLHF. CDR3 in DNA: TGCGCCAGCAGCCAACCGGGACAGGGCGGCTCACCCCTCCACTTT.

The chain recombines TRBV5-4 with TRBJ2-2; the match to TRBD2 covers 9 bases. The germline CDR1 and CDR2 sequences are SGHNT and YYREEE (reference sequence). The CDR3 totals 15 residues. The junction had 4 bases not matched to a gene; V was cut back by 4 bases and J by 3 bases. CDR3 in amino acids: CASSRLAVDTGELFF. The CDR3 DNA follows: TGTGCCAGCAGCAGACTAGCGGTGGACACCGGGGAGCTGTTTTTT.

The gene calls are TRBV6-2 or TRBV6-3 and TRBJ1-1; weak D call: TRBD1 (5 bases). CDR1 is MNHEY, CDR2 SVGEGT, per germline. This CDR3 comprises 16 residues. V shed 0 bases and J shed 0 bases, with 11 bases lying between them. As DNA, the CDR3 is TGTGCCAGCAGTTACTCCTCCGACAGTATGAACACTGAAGCTTTCTTT. Residues: CASSYSSDSMNTEAFF.

This clonotype was observed a handful of times. The chain employs TRBV6-5 and TRBJ2-7; weak D call: TRBD2 (6 bases). Trimming pared 4 bases from V and 9 bases from J, leaving 10 bases between. Looked up from germline, CDR1 is MNHEY and CDR2 is SVGAGI. The CDR3 is 11 residues long. The CDR3 reads CASSSGGVQYF. CDR3 nucleotides: TGTGCCAGCAGTTCCGGGGGAGTGCAGTACTTC.

In this sample, this clonotype turned up a few times. The chain is built from TRBV6-5 and TRBJ2-5; D remains ambiguous. V lost 0 bases and J lost 3, with 5 bases in between. The CDR3 covers 13 residues. Germline V gene lookup returns CDR1 MNHEY and CDR2 SVGAGI. The CDR3 DNA reads TGTGCCAGCAGTTACTCTCCCGAAGAGACCCAGTACTTC. It specifies CASSYSPEETQYF.

The J gene is TRBJ1-4, the V gene TRBV20-1; 9 bases line up with TRBD1. CDR3 size: 14 residues. V lost 1 base and J lost 8; bases outside the gene matches: 5. The germline V gene encodes CDR1 DFQATT and CDR2 SNEGSKA (reference sequence). The CDR3 DNA is TGCAGTGCTAGAGCCCTTGGACAGGGGGAAAAACTGTTTTTT. Translated: CSARALGQGEKLFF.

This clonotype was seen ten or more times. The CDR3 region is CASSEWTDDYGYTF. The CDR3 bases are TGTGCCAGCAGCGAATGGACAGATGACTATGGCTACACCTTC. The genes are TRBV11-1 and TRBJ1-2, with D maybe TRBD1 (6 bases). With 5 bases removed from V and 3 bases from J, the gap between germline ends came to 13 bases. The CDR3 sequence is 14 residues long. Germline loops: CDR1 SGHAT, CDR2 FQDESV (reference sequence).

This clonotype has just a few counts. The chain joins TRBV29-1 to TRBJ2-7; maybe TRBD1 (6 bases). The V gene's germline CDR1 is SQVTM and CDR2 ANQGSEA. Trimming removed 4 bases at V and 1 base at J, with 20 bases between. The CDR3 contains 16 residues. The CDR3 loop is CSVADSLLEASYEQYF. DNA of the CDR3: TGCAGCGTTGCGGACAGTCTTCTAGAGGCGTCCTACGAGCAGTACTTC.

For this clonotype: Given a much more abundant clone one base away, this may be a read error. The chain couples TRBV7-6 to TRBJ1-1; D is possibly TRBD1 (5 bases). CDR1 is SGHVS, CDR2 FNYEAQ, per germline. The CDR3 is 15 amino acids. Trimming left V 7 bases short and J 5 bases short, with 20 bases between. CDR3 DNA: TGTGCCAGCACCCTCGGTATCCTCGGGGGGACTGAAGCTTTCTTT. Translation: CASTLGILGGTEAFF.

The gene calls are TRBV20-1 and TRBJ1-1, with a weak D call TRBD1 (5 bases). Germline V lookup: CDR1 DFQATT, CDR2 SNEGSKA (reference sequence). With 2 bases removed from V and 1 base from J, the gap between germline ends came to 17 bases. This CDR3 comprises 16 residues. The CDR3 region is CSARSGGAAGNTEAFF. DNA of the CDR3: TGCAGTGCTAGAAGTGGGGGAGCCGCTGGGAACACTGAAGCTTTCTTT.

This sequence joins TRBV5-1 and TRBJ1-2; 7 positions agree with TRBD1. In germline, CDR1 is SGHRS, CDR2 YFSETQ. Unmatched junction bases numbered 7, after V lost 3 bases and J lost 8 bases. CDR3 length equals 13 residues. DNA for the CDR3: TGCGCCAGCAGCTCTAAGGGGGCGCGCGGCTACACCTTC. Its translation is CASSSKGARGYTF. Based on the CDR3 plus reference TRBV5-1 and TRBJ1-2, the full variable domain is KAGVTQTPRYLIKTRGQQVTLSCSPISGHRSVSWYQQTPGQGLQFLFEYFSETQRNKGNFPGRFSGRQFSNSRSEMNVSTLELGDSALYLCASSSKGARGYTFGSGTRLTVV.

This clonotype has a count of ten or more. This CDR3 is CATFPGTWNQPQHF. The DNA of the CDR3 is TGTGCCACCTTTCCCGGGACATGGAATCAGCCCCAGCATTTT. The chain couples TRBV24-1 to TRBJ1-5; possibly TRBD1 for D (6 bases). This CDR3 is built from 14 residues. Germline CDR1 reads KGHDR; CDR2 reads SFDVKD. Between the trimmed V and J ends, which lost 9 bases and 4 bases, there was a span of 15 bases.

CDR3 sequence: CASSSGQVSDTEAFF. Here the CDR3 DNA reads TGTGCCAGCAGCTCTGGACAGGTCTCGGATACTGAAGCTTTCTTT. The chain carries TRBV19 and TRBJ1-1, with 7 bases identical to TRBD1. The CDR3 is 15 amino acids. The germline V gene has CDR1 LNHDA and CDR2 SQIVND (reference sequence). V lost 9 bases to trimming and J lost 5 bases; unmatched junction nucleotides: 15. Full variable domain (missing parts from reference TRBV19 and TRBJ1-1): DGGITQSPKYLFRKEGQNVTLSCEQNLNHDAMYWYRQDPGQGLRLIYYSQIVNDFQKGDIAEGYSVSREKKESFPLTVTSAQKNPTAFYLCASSSGQVSDTEAFFGQGTRLTVV.

The chain uses TRBV20-1 and TRBJ2-2; 7 bases agree with TRBD1. V shed 3 bases, J shed 7 bases, and the junction held 8 bases outside the gene matches. Germline lookup yields CDR1 DFQATT and CDR2 SNEGSKA (reference sequence). The CDR3 loop spans 14 amino acids. CDR3 in amino acids: CSASSGTAYGELFF. In DNA, the CDR3 is TGCAGTGCTAGCTCCGGGACAGCTTACGGGGAGCTGTTTTTT.

This clonotype was seen only a few times. The genes are TRBV4-1 and TRBJ1-2; 9 nucleotides match TRBD1. This CDR3 spans 15 amino acids. V was clipped by 4 bases and J by 7 bases; unmatched bases: 10. Germline V gene data show CDR1 as MGHRA and CDR2 as YSYEKL. The CDR3 bases are TGCGCCAGCAGCCCCGACGGGACAGGGAGTTTTGGCTACACCTTC. Translated, it gives CASSPDGTGSFGYTF.

With regard to this clonotype: A clone one base away is much larger, so this may be a read error. The chain uses TRBV7-9 and TRBJ1-2; 8 bases are shared with TRBD1. The trim removed 7 bases at V and 5 bases at J, leaving 9 bases unmatched. Germline V gene lookup returns CDR1 SEHNR and CDR2 FQNEAQ (reference sequence). The CDR3 contains 14 residues. CDR3 sequence: CASIREDRAYGYTF. As DNA, the CDR3 is TGTGCCAGCATCCGAGAGGACAGGGCTTATGGCTACACCTTC.

In this sample, this clonotype turned up a few times. The DNA for the CDR3 is TGCGCCAGCAGCTTGGGGGTCTCTGGGGAGACCCAGTACTTC. Translation gives CASSLGVSGETQYF. The J gene is TRBJ2-5, the V gene TRBV5-1; D is uncertain. This CDR3 is built from 14 residues. The V gene lost 0 bases and the J gene lost 5 bases, with 11 bases spanning the gap. In germline, CDR1 is SGHRS, CDR2 YFSETQ.

This clonotype was counted between two and nine times. V and J are TRBV12-3 or TRBV12-4 and TRBJ2-5, with TRBD2 identical over 7 bases. The ends lost 6 bases at V and 1 base at J; junction bases unmatched: 5. The CDR3 has 14 amino acids. The CDR3 region is CASSRGGAQETQYF. CDR3 DNA: TGTGCCAGCAGCCGCGGGGGAGCCCAAGAGACCCAGTACTTC.

This clonotype came up many times. The chain employs TRBV19 and TRBJ1-6, with D possibly TRBD1 on 6 matching bases. CDR1 is LNHDA and CDR2 is SQIVND in the germline V gene (reference sequence). V lost 4 bases and J lost 7, with 14 bases in between. This CDR3 contains 15 residues. The CDR3 nucleotides read TGTGCCAGTAGTACGCCGGGGGCGGGAAATTCACCCCTCCACTTT. Protein sequence: CASSTPGAGNSPLHF. The whole variable domain, filled in from reference TRBV19 and TRBJ1-6, reads DGGITQSPKYLFRKEGQNVTLSCEQNLNHDAMYWYRQDPGQGLRLIYYSQIVNDFQKGDIAEGYSVSREKKESFPLTVTSAQKNPTAFYLCASSTPGAGNSPLHFGNGTRLTVT.

This clonotype was seen a few times. This chain links TRBV5-1 with TRBJ1-3; D might be TRBD1 (6 bases). The CDR3 runs 17 residues. V lost 5 bases and J 0 bases, leaving 18 bases between the germline ends. In germline, CDR1 is SGHRS, CDR2 YFSETQ. CDR3 nucleotides: TGCGCCAGCAGAAGCAGCGGAGGGACAACCTCTGGAAACACCATATATTTT. It yields the protein CASRSSGGTTSGNTIYF.

In its sample, this clonotype was seen many times. The rearrangement joins TRBV7-9 to TRBJ1-6; 8 nucleotides line up with TRBD1. CDR1 and CDR2 from the germline V gene are SEHNR and FQNEAQ (reference sequence). With V trimmed by 2 bases and J by 8 bases, 2 bases remained unmatched. The CDR3 runs to 14 residues. CDR3: CASSLPGGYSPLHF. DNA for the CDR3: TGTGCCAGCAGCTTACCAGGGGGCTATTCACCCCTCCACTTT.